This entry is about one TCR beta chain. Its antigen target is currently unknown. Base quality data are lacking; no much larger clone is found one base away. These data come from a study of blood T cell repertoires in COVID-19 (dated by TCRdb to 2019 to 2021). Looking at the study overall: Samples from collaborators originated in the United States, Italy and Spain and spanned both the acute and convalescent phases of COVID-19. The samples were drawn from the first 160 participants of the ongoing ImmuneRACE study and from roughly 1,300 subjects provided by 6 global collaborators. Nearly every sample came with metadata listing a de-identified subject ID, COVID-19 status, age in years and sex. HLA class I and class II types, where available, came from metadata supplied by the sample provider rather than from assay-based typing. Deeply sampled blood TCRbeta repertoires from subjects exposed to, actively infected with, or recovered from COVID-19 were included in the dataset. The material from the prospective study consisted of cDNA or gDNA derived from T cells, B-cell-depleted T cells, or PBMCs. The repertoires were released in a freely available public database intended as a resource for research on the immune response to SARS-CoV-2. The paper's findings and limits, for the study overall: The amount of clinical and demographic metadata varied by source and participant and was provided uncurated.

V drops 4 bases and J drops 4 bases, leaving 10 bases in between. CDR1 is given as LGHDT and CDR2 as YNNKEL, both from the germline V gene (reference sequence). Including the terminal cysteine and phenylalanine, the CDR3 comprises 13 residues. The kept DNA is CDR3 alone, 39 bases in frame from the first base. The immunoSEQ Assay, a bias-controlled multiplex PCR, was used to amplify TCRbeta CDR3 regions from genomic DNA. For the original study's pipeline: Nucleated cell counts per sample were estimated from amplification of reference gene primers within the assay. Sequence reads were collapsed and filtered to measure the absolute abundance of every unique TCRbeta CDR3 rearrangement. For each sample, productive Simpson clonality was calculated as the square root of Simpson's diversity index across productive rearrangements. Held by TCRdb, this immuneACCESS table contains in-frame sequences only and omits some clones. Under half of the omission traces to an unresolved V gene where checked; the cause of the rest is unknown. That table is the source of V, J and clone size, and D and trimming were worked out from the DNA. For this sample the table gives 85,000 to 120,000 clones, of which about 85% were detected only once. Over 2% of the sample comes from the top ten.

The collaborating institutions used their own protocols to collect whole blood in K2EDTA tubes. For TCRbeta analysis, collaborators shipped samples in one of three forms: frozen whole blood, isolated PBMCs, or DNA extracted from either of those sample types. The chain was built from TRBV3-1 (or the pseudogene TRBV3-2) and TRBJ1-2, with an unclear D gene assignment. This TCR derives from a man aged 50 to 60 with active COVID-19. Sequencing used peripheral blood. The CDR3 protein sequence reads: CASSPGSFYGYTF. The DNA reads as follows: TGTGCCAGCAGCCCCGGGTCTTTCTATGGCTACACCTTC.